This section outlines one TCR beta chain sequence together with its context. The sample is drawn from a study of blood T cell repertoires in COVID-19. Assay: immunoSEQ multiplex PCR; the TCRdb copy retains only in-frame clones and omits some. Among over 50,000 clones listed, about 91% were seen once. The receptor's source is a man in his forties or fifties with active COVID-19. Material: peripheral blood.

In nucleotides, the CDR3 is TGTGCCACCAGCAGAGACAGGCCCGAGGGTGGGGCCAACGTCCTGACTTTC. Translated, it gives CATSRDRPEGGANVLTF. The chain carries TRBV15 and TRBJ2-6; maybe TRBD2 (5 bases). Per germline, CDR1 LNHNV and CDR2 YYDKDF (reference sequence). V lost 0 bases to trimming and J lost 3 bases, with 12 bases between them. The CDR3 totals 17 residues.